These 10 T cell receptor beta chains came from one sample sequenced in a study of T cells after yellow fever vaccination. One entry per CDR3 protein, called by TCRdb with MiXCR from the 5' RACE reads. The data hold about 42,000 distinct CDR3 sequences, with 5.5% to 7.5% observed a single time. This material consisted of PBMCs, either bulk or a sorted T-cell subset (CD4+, CD8+, memory, or dextramer-sorted; not recorded which), taken 45 days after the yellow fever booster vaccination. The receptor set was obtained from a man aged 25 to 40 who received the YFV17D yellow fever vaccine.

This chain connects TRBV2 to TRBJ1-1; 7 bases align to TRBD1. The junction had 9 bases not matched to a gene; V was cut back by 6 bases and J by 5 bases. The CDR3 has 14 residues. CDR1 is SNHLY and CDR2 is FYNNEI in the germline V gene. The CDR3 coding sequence is TGTGCCAGCAGACTAACAGGGGAAGGTACTGAAGCTTTCTTT. Protein sequence: CASRLTGEGTEAFF.

This clonotype occurred many times. This chain joins TRBV6-5 and TRBJ1-2; D possibly corresponds to TRBD1 (5 bases). This CDR3 spans 13 amino acids. CDR1 is MNHEY, CDR2 SVGAGI, per germline. V was pared by 6 bases and J by 7 bases, with 15 bases between. The CDR3 sequence: CASRGGPLSGYTF. In DNA form, the CDR3 reads TGTGCCAGCAGGGGGGGACCGTTGTCTGGCTACACCTTC.

This clonotype has just a few counts. The V gene is TRBV20-1, the J gene TRBJ2-3; tentatively, D is TRBD1 (5 bases). V was cut by 1 base and J by 2 bases, with 19 bases left in between. CDR1 is DFQATT and CDR2 is SNEGSKA in the germline V gene (reference sequence). The CDR3 length is 17 residues. This chain's CDR3 is CSARGRDGVESTDTQYF. CDR3 bases: TGCAGTGCTAGAGGCAGGGATGGGGTGGAGTCCACAGATACGCAGTATTTT.

The chain recombines TRBV7-2 with TRBJ2-3, with TRBD1 matching 9 bases. V shed 3 bases, J shed 5 bases, and the junction held 9 bases outside the gene matches. The CDR3 runs 16 residues. The V gene's germline CDR1 is SGHTA and CDR2 FQGNSA. CDR3 residues: CASSFGGTGRRDTQYF. The CDR3 DNA reads TGTGCCAGCAGCTTTGGGGGGACAGGGAGGAGAGATACGCAGTATTTT. The entire variable domain, with the rest obtained from reference TRBV7-2 and TRBJ2-3, is as follows: GAGVSQSPSNKVTEKGKDVELRCDPISGHTALYWYRQSLGQGLEFLIYFQGNSAPDKSGLPSDRFSAERTGGSVSTLTIQRTQQEDSAVYLCASSFGGTGRRDTQYFGPGTRLTVL.

The sample holds many counts of this clonotype. The chain has TRBV5-6 and TRBJ1-5; D may be TRBD1 (6 bases). V was trimmed by 4 bases and J by 2 bases, leaving 13 bases between them. Germline V gene data show CDR1 as SGHDT and CDR2 as YYEEEE. CDR3 length: 15 residues. CDR3 nucleotides: TGTGCCAGCAGCGTCTTCGGGGGCGGCAATCAGCCCCAGCATTTT. Its protein is CASSVFGGGNQPQHF.

This clonotype was recorded at least ten times. The V gene is TRBV3-1, the J gene TRBJ2-1; D is ambiguous. Germline V CDR1 and CDR2: LGHDT, YNNKEL (reference sequence). V was shortened by 1 base and J by 8 bases, with 3 bases between the two germline ends. This CDR3 spans 11 amino acids. DNA of the CDR3: TGTGCCAGCAGCCAAGTCCATGAGCAGTTCTTC. Translating gives CASSQVHEQFF.

Concerning this clonotype itself: A much larger clone lies one base from this, so it may be a read error. The chain uses TRBV18 and TRBJ2-7; the match to TRBD2 covers 9 bases. The CDR3 is 14 residues long. CDR1 and CDR2 (germline): KGHSH, LQKENI. Here the CDR3 reads CASSPPTSGYGQYF. CDR3 DNA sequence: TGTGCCAGCTCACCACCGACTAGCGGATACGGGCAGTACTTC.

This clonotype has a count of ten or more. The V call is TRBV9, the J call TRBJ2-3, with D perhaps TRBD2 (5 bases). The CDR3 spans 15 residues. V was trimmed by 1 base and J by 0 bases, leaving 9 bases between them. Germline CDR1 and CDR2: SGDLS and YYNGEE. For the CDR3, the DNA is TGTGCCAGCAGCGTAAGCGGAACTAGCACAGATACGCAGTATTTT. It yields the protein CASSVSGTSTDTQYF.

In the case of this clonotype: A read error may be the cause here, since a much bigger clone is one base away. The gene calls are TRBV12-3 or TRBV12-4 and TRBJ2-1; perhaps TRBD2 as D (6 bases). V dropped 8 bases and J dropped 4 bases, with 15 bases sitting between them. The CDR3 sequence is 14 residues long. The CDR3 region is CASGPSAQYNEQFF. The CDR3 bases are TGTGCCAGCGGCCCTAGCGCACAATACAATGAGCAGTTCTTC.

The chain couples TRBV4-3 to TRBJ2-3; TRBD2 matches 7 bases. Per the germline V gene, CDR1 is LGHNA and CDR2 is YSLEER. V lost 4 bases, J lost 6 bases, and 7 bases stayed unmatched. The CDR3 consists of 14 residues. In nucleotides, the CDR3 is TGCGCCAGCAGCCGACTAGCACCACACGATACGCAGTATTTT. Encoded protein: CASSRLAPHDTQYF.